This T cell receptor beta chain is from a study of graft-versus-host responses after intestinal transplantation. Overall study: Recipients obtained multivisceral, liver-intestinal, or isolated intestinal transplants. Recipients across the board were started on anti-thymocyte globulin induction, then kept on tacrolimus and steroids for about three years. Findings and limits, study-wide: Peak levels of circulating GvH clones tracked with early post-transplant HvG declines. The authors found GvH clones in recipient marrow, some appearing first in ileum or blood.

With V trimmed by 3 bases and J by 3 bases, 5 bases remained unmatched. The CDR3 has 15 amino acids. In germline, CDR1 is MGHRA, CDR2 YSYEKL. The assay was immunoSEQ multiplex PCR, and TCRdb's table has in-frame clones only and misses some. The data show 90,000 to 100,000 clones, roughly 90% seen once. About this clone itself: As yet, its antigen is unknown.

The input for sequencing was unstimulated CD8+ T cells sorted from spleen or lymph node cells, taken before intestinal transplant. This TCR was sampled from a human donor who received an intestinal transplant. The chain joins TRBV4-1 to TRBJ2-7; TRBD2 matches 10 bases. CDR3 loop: CASSQTGTSDYEQYF. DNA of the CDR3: TGCGCCAGCAGCCAGACCGGGACTAGCGACTACGAGCAGTACTTC.